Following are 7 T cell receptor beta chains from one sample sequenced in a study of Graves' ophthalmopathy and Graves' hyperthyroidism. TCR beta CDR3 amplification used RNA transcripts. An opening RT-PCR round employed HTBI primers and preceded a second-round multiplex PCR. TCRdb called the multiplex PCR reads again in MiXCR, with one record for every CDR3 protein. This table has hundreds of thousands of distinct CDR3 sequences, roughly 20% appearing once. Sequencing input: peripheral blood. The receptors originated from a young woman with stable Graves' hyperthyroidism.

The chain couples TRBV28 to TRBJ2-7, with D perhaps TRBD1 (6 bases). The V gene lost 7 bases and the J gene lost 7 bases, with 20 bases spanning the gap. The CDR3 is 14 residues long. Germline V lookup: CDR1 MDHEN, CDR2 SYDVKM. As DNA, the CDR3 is TGTGCCAGCAAAGCCCCAGGGGTTTCGAGGGAGCAGTACGTC. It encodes CASKAPGVSREQYV.

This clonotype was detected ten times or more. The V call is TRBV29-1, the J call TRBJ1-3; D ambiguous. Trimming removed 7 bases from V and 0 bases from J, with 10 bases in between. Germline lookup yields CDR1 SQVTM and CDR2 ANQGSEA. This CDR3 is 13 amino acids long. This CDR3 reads CSAELFSGNTIYF. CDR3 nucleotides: TGCAGCGCGGAGCTCTTCTCTGGAAACACCATATATTTT.

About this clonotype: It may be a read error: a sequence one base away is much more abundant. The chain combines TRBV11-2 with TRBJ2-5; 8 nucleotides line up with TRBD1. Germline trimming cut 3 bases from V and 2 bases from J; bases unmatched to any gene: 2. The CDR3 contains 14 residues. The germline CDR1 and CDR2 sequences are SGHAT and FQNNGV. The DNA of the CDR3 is TGTGCCAGCAGCTTCAGGACAGGGCAAGAGACCCAGTACTTC. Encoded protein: CASSFRTGQETQYF.

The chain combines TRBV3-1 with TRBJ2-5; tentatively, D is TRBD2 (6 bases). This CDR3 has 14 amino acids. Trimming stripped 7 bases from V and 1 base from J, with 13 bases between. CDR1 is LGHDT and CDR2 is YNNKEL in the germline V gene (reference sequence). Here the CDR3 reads CASNRRGSQETQYF. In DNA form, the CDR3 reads TGTGCCAGCAATCGGAGGGGCTCCCAAGAGACCCAGTACTTC.

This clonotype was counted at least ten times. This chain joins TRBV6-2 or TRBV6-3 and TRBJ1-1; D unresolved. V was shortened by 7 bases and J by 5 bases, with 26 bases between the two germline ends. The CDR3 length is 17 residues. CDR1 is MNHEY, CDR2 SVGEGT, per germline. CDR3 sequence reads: CASTPGVRLMAETEAFF. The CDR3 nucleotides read TGTGCCAGCACCCCGGGAGTCAGGCTCATGGCGGAGACTGAAGCTTTCTTT.

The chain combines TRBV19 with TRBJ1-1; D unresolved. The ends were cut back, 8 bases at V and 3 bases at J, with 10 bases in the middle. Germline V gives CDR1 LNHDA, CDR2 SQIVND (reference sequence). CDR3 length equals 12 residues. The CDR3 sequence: CASLREDTEAFF. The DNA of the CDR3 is TGTGCCAGTCTTAGGGAGGACACTGAAGCTTTCTTT.

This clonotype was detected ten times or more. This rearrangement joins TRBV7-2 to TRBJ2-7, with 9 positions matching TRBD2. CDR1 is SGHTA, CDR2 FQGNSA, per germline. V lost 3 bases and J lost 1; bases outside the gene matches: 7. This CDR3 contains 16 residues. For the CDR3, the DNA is TGTGCCAGCAGCTTGCGGCCTAGCGGGACTTCCTACGAGCAGTACTTC. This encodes CASSLRPSGTSYEQYF.